The 21 T cell receptor beta chains reported below all come from one sample, sequenced in a study of cytomegalovirus exposure and HLA in healthy donors. The PCR was carried out with 60 Vbeta primers and 13 Jbeta primers. Only in-frame clones appear in the TCRdb table, and some are missing; sequencing was by immunoSEQ multiplex PCR. Found here are around 75,000 clones; the top ten clones hold roughly 0.8%. Sequenced material: PBMCs. The receptors originated from a boy between 10 and 17 years old in good health and CMV-seronegative.

This chain uses TRBV25-1 with TRBJ2-7; 8 nucleotides match TRBD1. Germline V lookup: CDR1 MGHDK, CDR2 SYGVNS. V trimming: 3 bases; J trimming: 5 bases; junction bases outside the gene matches: 6. This CDR3 spans 14 amino acids. The CDR3 region is CASSDQTGDHEQYF. The CDR3 bases are TGTGCCAGCAGTGACCAGACAGGGGACCACGAGCAGTACTTC.

The CDR3 region is CASSPSQPGSYEQYF. In DNA form, the CDR3 reads TGTGCCAGCAGCCCAAGTCAACCAGGGTCCTACGAGCAGTACTTC. J is TRBJ2-7 and V is TRBV5-4; a possible D gene is TRBD1 (5 bases). CDR1 and CDR2 from the germline V gene are SGHNT and YYREEE (reference sequence). Trimming took off 4 bases at V and 1 base at J, with 15 bases between the two ends. The CDR3 consists of 15 residues. The variable domain in full, completed from reference TRBV5-4 and TRBJ2-7, reads ETGVTQSPTHLIKTRGQQVTLRCSSQSGHNTVSWYQQALGQGPQFIFQYYREEENGRGNFPPRFSGLQFPNYSSELNVNALELDDSALYLCASSPSQPGSYEQYFGPGTRLTVT.

This sequence joins TRBV10-3 and TRBJ2-7; 10 bases line up with TRBD1. The CDR3 sequence is 15 residues long. The ends lost 7 bases at V and 3 bases at J; junction bases unmatched: 9. In germline, CDR1 is ENHRY, CDR2 SYGVKD. The CDR3 sequence is CAIKGTGDPFYEQYF. In nucleotides, the CDR3 is TGTGCCATCAAAGGGACAGGGGACCCCTTCTACGAGCAGTACTTC.

The chain recombines TRBV4-1 with TRBJ2-2; 8 bases line up with TRBD2. With V trimmed by 1 base and J by 6 bases, 22 bases remained unmatched. The length of the CDR3 is 21 residues. Germline V gene data show CDR1 as MGHRA and CDR2 as YSYEKL. The CDR3 DNA reads TGCGCCAGCAGCCAAGCTTCAAGATGGACTAGCCGTCTTCATGGTGCCGGGGAGCTGTTTTTT. Translated, it gives CASSQASRWTSRLHGAGELFF.

V usage is TRBV19 and J usage is TRBJ1-3; 9 bases match TRBD1. The germline CDR1 and CDR2 sequences are LNHDA and SQIVND (reference sequence). Trimming at V came to 5 bases and at J to 2 bases, leaving 4 bases not matched to a gene. The CDR3 is 15 residues long. The CDR3 sequence: CASSSGTGPGNTIYF. As DNA, the CDR3 is TGTGCCAGTAGTTCCGGGACAGGGCCTGGAAACACCATATATTTT.

DNA for the CDR3: TGCGCCAGCAGCTTGCAGGGCCAGAACACCGGGGAGCTGTTTTTT. This codes for CASSLQGQNTGELFF. The chain links TRBV5-1 to TRBJ2-2; the D gene is possibly TRBD1 (5 bases). Germline-derived CDR1 and CDR2 are SGHRS and YFSETQ. The CDR3 is made up of 15 amino acids. V lost 1 base and J 1 base, leaving 8 bases between the germline ends.

The rearrangement links TRBV5-4 to TRBJ2-1, with 7 bases lining up with TRBD1. This CDR3 has 14 residues. J lost 5 bases, V lost 4 bases, and 6 bases had no gene match. Germline CDR1 SGHNT, CDR2 YYREEE (reference sequence). The CDR3 DNA sequence: TGTGCCAGCAGCCAAGACAGGGTCAACAATGAGCAGTTCTTC. Its translation is CASSQDRVNNEQFF.

The rearrangement links TRBV6-1 to TRBJ1-5; TRBD1 is a possible D gene (6 bases). V was trimmed by 6 bases and J by 4 bases, leaving 16 bases between them. The germline gives CDR1 MNHNS, CDR2 SASEGT. The CDR3 covers 15 residues. CDR3 residues: CASRGLDRPNQPQHF. The CDR3 DNA reads as TGTGCCAGCAGGGGGTTGGACAGACCTAATCAGCCCCAGCATTTT.

The chain recombines TRBV6-1 with TRBJ1-2, with D possibly matching TRBD1 (5 bases). The CDR3 is 14 amino acids. Trimming cost V 4 bases and J 2 bases, with 11 bases left between them. Germline lookup yields CDR1 MNHNS and CDR2 SASEGT. The CDR3 nucleotides are TGTGCCAGCAGTGTAAATAAGGGGAACTATGGCTACACCTTC. It encodes CASSVNKGNYGYTF.

This sequence joins TRBV19 and TRBJ1-5, with TRBD1 identical over 7 bases. The germline V gene encodes CDR1 LNHDA and CDR2 SQIVND (reference sequence). This CDR3 is built from 15 residues. V dropped 5 bases and J dropped 3; count of bases not matched to a gene: 7. The CDR3 bases are TGTGCCAGTAGTTTCGGGACAGACCTCAATCAGCCCCAGCATTTT. It yields the protein CASSFGTDLNQPQHF. Looking up the rest from reference TRBV19 and TRBJ1-5 gives the full variable domain: DGGITQSPKYLFRKEGQNVTLSCEQNLNHDAMYWYRQDPGQGLRLIYYSQIVNDFQKGDIAEGYSVSREKKESFPLTVTSAQKNPTAFYLCASSFGTDLNQPQHFGDGTRLSIL.

J is TRBJ1-2 and V is TRBV2, with TRBD1 as a possible D gene (6 bases). The V gene's germline CDR1 is SNHLY and CDR2 FYNNEI. Trimming took off 7 bases at V and 7 bases at J, with 25 bases between the two ends. This CDR3 comprises 16 residues. The chain's CDR3 is CASMTSRMGGRGGYTF. In nucleotides, the CDR3 is TGTGCCAGCATGACCTCGCGTATGGGGGGGCGCGGTGGCTACACCTTC.

The J gene is TRBJ2-1, the V gene TRBV4-2; 10 positions agree with TRBD2. CDR1 and CDR2 from the germline V gene are LGHNA and YNFKEQ. The trim removed 4 bases at V and 8 bases at J, leaving 11 bases unmatched. There are 16 residues in the CDR3. The CDR3 protein is CASSPKRGGDWDEQFF. For the CDR3, the DNA is TGTGCCAGCAGCCCTAAGCGGGGGGGGGATTGGGATGAGCAGTTCTTC.

This chain connects TRBV5-1 to TRBJ1-3; D is uncertain. CDR1 SGHRS and CDR2 YFSETQ come from the germline V gene. This CDR3 has 16 residues. The ends were cut back, 1 base at V and 0 bases at J, with 11 bases in the middle. CDR3: CASSLSEAGSGNTIYF. The CDR3 bases are TGCGCCAGCAGCTTGTCGGAGGCAGGCTCTGGAAACACCATATATTTT.

This rearrangement joins TRBV2 to TRBJ1-3; the D gene is possibly TRBD1 (5 bases). Germline V gene lookup returns CDR1 SNHLY and CDR2 FYNNEI. The length of the CDR3 is 16 residues. V was clipped by 2 bases and J by 3 bases, with 14 bases between them. Here the CDR3 reads CASSETFLTVGNTIYF. CDR3 in DNA: TGTGCCAGCAGTGAAACCTTCTTGACAGTTGGAAACACCATATATTTT.

The chain uses TRBV10-2 and TRBJ1-4; 7 nucleotides line up with TRBD1. The J segment lost 4 bases and the V segment lost 0 bases, leaving 14 bases of the junction unmatched. Germline lookup yields CDR1 WSHSY and CDR2 SAAADI. CDR3 length equals 19 residues. Here the CDR3 reads CASSESRGGQPGLNEKLFF. For the CDR3, the DNA is TGCGCCAGCAGTGAGTCGCGAGGGGGACAGCCGGGCCTTAATGAAAAACTGTTTTTT.

The V and J genes are TRBV2 and TRBJ2-1; tentative D call: TRBD2 (6 bases). From germline, CDR1 is SNHLY and CDR2 FYNNEI. V lost 2 bases and J lost 10, with 21 bases in between. CDR3 length equals 16 residues. The CDR3 bases are TGTGCCAGCAGTGAATTGGCGGGACTCCTACAATGGGAGCAGTTCTTC. Translation: CASSELAGLLQWEQFF. The variable domain in full, completed from reference TRBV2 and TRBJ2-1, reads EPEVTQTPSHQVTQMGQEVILRCVPISNHLYFYWYRQILGQKVEFLVSFYNNEISEKSEIFDDQFSVERPDGSNFTLKIRSTKLEDSAMYFCASSELAGLLQWEQFFGPGTRLTVL.

V is TRBV7-3 and J is TRBJ1-1; 8 nucleotides align to TRBD1. The CDR3 covers 14 residues. V gave up 5 bases and J gave up 8 bases; unmatched junction bases: 10. Germline V CDR1 and CDR2: SGHTA, FQGTGA. CDR3 sequence: CASSHTDRATEAFF. In DNA, the CDR3 is TGTGCCAGCAGCCATACGGACAGGGCCACGGAAGCTTTCTTT. The complete variable domain, with remaining parts taken from reference TRBV7-3 and TRBJ1-1, reads GAGVSQTPSNKVTEKGKYVELRCDPISGHTALYWYRQSLGQGPEFLIYFQGTGAADDSGLPNDRFFAVRPEGSVSTLKIQRTERGDSAVYLCASSHTDRATEAFFGQGTRLTVV.

Comments on this clone: A read error may produce the germline difference seen at one junction end. J is TRBJ2-1 and V is TRBV30; 7 nucleotides match TRBD1. Germline V gene sequence: CDR1 GTSNPN, CDR2 SVGIG (reference sequence). CDR3 length equals 15 residues. CDR3: CAGSTGRGRVNEQFF. The CDR3 nucleotides read TGTGCCGGGAGTACGGGTAGGGGGCGGGTGAATGAGCAGTTCTTC.

V usage is TRBV9 and J usage is TRBJ2-7; possible D gene TRBD2, 5 bases. This CDR3 is built from 14 residues. Trimming took off 0 bases at V and 2 bases at J, with 9 bases between the two ends. CDR1 and CDR2 from the germline V gene are SGDLS and YYNGEE. CDR3: CASSVVPGTYEQYF. Here the CDR3 DNA reads TGTGCCAGCAGCGTAGTCCCGGGAACCTACGAGCAGTACTTC.

This rearrangement joins TRBV30 to TRBJ2-3; D is unresolved. V was clipped by 1 base and J by 2 bases, with 4 bases between them. This CDR3 is 12 amino acids long. Germline-derived CDR1 and CDR2 are GTSNPN and SVGIG (reference sequence). CDR3 bases: TGTGCCTGGAGTGGCGACACAGATACGCAGTATTTT. It yields the protein CAWSGDTDTQYF.

The rearrangement uses TRBV27 and TRBJ1-1; D call uncertain. The CDR3 totals 16 residues. The germline gives CDR1 MNHEY, CDR2 SMNVEV (reference sequence). V gave up 6 bases and J gave up 4 bases, with 21 bases separating them. The CDR3 reads CASRKFGRGGGTEAFF. CDR3 DNA sequence: TGTGCCAGCAGAAAATTTGGACGCGGCGGAGGCACTGAAGCTTTCTTT.